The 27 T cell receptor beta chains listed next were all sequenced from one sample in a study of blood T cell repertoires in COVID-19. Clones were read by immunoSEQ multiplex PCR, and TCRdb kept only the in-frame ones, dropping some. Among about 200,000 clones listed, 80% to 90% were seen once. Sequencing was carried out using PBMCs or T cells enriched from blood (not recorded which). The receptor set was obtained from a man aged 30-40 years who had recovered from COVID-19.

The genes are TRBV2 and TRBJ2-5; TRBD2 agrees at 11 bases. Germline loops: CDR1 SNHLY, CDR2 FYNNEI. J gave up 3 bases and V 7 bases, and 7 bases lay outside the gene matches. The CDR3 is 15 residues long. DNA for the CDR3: TGTGCCAGCAAGACGGGACTAGCGGTTGAAGAGACCCAGTACTTC. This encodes CASKTGLAVEETQYF.

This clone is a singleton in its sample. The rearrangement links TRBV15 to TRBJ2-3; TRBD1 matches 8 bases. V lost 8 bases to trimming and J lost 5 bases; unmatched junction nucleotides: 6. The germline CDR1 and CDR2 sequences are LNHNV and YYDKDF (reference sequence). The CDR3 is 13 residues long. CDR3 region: CATQGANKDTQYF. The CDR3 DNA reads TGTGCCACCCAGGGGGCGAATAAAGATACGCAGTATTTT. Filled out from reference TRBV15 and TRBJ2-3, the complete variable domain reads DAMVIQNPRYQVTQFGKPVTLSCSQTLNHNVMYWYQQKSSQAPKLLFHYYDKDFNNEADTPDNFQSRRPNTSFCFLDIRSPGLGDTAMYLCATQGANKDTQYFGPGTRLTVL.

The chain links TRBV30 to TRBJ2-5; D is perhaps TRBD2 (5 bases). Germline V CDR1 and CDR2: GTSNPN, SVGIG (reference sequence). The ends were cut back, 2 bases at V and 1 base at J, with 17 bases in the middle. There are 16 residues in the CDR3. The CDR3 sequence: CAWSTTPIAFQETQYF. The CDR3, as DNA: TGTGCCTGGAGTACGACCCCGATAGCGTTCCAAGAGACCCAGTACTTC.

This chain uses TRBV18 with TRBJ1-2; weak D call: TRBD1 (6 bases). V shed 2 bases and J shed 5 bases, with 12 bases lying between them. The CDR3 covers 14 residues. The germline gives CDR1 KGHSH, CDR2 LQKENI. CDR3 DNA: TGTGCCAGCTCACCAGTCAGGGGAAATTATGGCTACACCTTC. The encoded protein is CASSPVRGNYGYTF.

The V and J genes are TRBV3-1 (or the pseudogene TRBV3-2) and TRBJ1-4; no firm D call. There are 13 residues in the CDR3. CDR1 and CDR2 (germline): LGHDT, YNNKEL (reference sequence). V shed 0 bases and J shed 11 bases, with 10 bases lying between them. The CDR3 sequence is CASSQDLREKLFF. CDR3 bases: TGTGCCAGCAGCCAAGATCTTCGAGAGAAACTGTTTTTT.

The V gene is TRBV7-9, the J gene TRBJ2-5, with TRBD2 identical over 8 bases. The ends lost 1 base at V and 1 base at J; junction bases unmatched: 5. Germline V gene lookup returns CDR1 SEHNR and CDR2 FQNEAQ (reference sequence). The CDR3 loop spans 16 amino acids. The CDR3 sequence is CASSLGSGAPQETQYF. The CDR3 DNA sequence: TGTGCCAGCAGCTTAGGTAGCGGGGCCCCCCAAGAGACCCAGTACTTC. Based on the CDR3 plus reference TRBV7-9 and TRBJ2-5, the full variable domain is DTGVSQNPRHKITKRGQNVTFRCDPISEHNRLYWYRQTLGQGPEFLTYFQNEAQLEKSRLLSDRFSAERPKGSFSTLEIQRTEQGDSAMYLCASSLGSGAPQETQYFGPGTRLLVL.

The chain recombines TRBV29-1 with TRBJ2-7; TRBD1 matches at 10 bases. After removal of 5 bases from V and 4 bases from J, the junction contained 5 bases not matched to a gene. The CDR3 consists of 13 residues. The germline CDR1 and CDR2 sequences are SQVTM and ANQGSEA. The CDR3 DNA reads TGCAGCGTTTCCGGGACAGGGGTTTACGAGCAGTACTTC. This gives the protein CSVSGTGVYEQYF.

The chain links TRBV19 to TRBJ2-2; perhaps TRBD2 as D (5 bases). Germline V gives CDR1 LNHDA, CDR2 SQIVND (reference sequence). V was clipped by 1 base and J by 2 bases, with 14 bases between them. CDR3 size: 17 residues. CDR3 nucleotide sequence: TGTGCCAGTAGTATAGCTGGTCCAGCGGTAAACACCGGGGAGCTGTTTTTT. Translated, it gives CASSIAGPAVNTGELFF.

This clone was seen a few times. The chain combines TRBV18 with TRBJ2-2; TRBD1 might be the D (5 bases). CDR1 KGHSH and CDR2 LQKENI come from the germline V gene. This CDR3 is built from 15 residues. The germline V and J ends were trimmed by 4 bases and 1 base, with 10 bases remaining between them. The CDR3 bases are TGTGCCAGCTCACTTATAGGACAGAACACCGGGGAGCTGTTTTTT. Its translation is CASSLIGQNTGELFF.

The CDR3: CASSPLYNEQFF. The DNA for the CDR3 is TGTGCCAGCAGCCCACTATACAATGAGCAGTTCTTC. The chain uses TRBV12-3 or TRBV12-4 and TRBJ2-1; D is uncertain. The CDR3 covers 12 residues. V was pared by 6 bases and J by 4 bases, with 7 bases between.

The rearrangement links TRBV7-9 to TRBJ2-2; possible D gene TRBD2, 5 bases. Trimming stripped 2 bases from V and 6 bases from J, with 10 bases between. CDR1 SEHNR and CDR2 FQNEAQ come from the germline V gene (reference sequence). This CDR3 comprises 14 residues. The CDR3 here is CASSLSSASGELFF. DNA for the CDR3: TGTGCCAGCAGCTTAAGTAGCGCTTCCGGGGAGCTGTTTTTT.

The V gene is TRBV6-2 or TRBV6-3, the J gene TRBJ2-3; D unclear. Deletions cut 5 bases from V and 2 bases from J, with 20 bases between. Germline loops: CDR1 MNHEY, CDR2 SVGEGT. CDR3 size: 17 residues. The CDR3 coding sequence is TGTGCCAGCAGTGCCCCCCCGCAATTGCGGATCACAGATACGCAGTATTTT. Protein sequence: CASSAPPQLRITDTQYF.

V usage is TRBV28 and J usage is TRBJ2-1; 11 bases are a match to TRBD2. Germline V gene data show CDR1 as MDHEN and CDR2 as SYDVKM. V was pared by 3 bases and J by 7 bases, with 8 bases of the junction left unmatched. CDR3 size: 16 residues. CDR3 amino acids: CASSLPTSGRGNEQFF. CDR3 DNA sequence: TGTGCCAGCAGTTTGCCCACTAGCGGGAGAGGGAATGAGCAGTTCTTC.

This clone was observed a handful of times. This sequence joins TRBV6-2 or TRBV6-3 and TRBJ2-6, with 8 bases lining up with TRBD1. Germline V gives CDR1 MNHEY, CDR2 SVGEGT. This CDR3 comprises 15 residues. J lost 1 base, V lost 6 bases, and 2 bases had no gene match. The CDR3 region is CASSWTGSGANVLTF. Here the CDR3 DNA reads TGTGCCAGCAGCTGGACAGGGTCTGGGGCCAACGTCCTGACTTTC.

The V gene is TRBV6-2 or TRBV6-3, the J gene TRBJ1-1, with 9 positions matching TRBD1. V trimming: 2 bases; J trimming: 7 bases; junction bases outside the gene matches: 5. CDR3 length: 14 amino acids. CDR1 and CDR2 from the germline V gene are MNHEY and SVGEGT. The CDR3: CASSYVQDRGEAFF. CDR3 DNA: TGTGCCAGCAGTTACGTTCAGGACAGGGGTGAAGCTTTCTTT.

The CDR3 spells CASKGGGGFERGTEAFF. DNA for the CDR3: TGTGCCAGCAAAGGGGGGGGAGGATTTGAGCGTGGCACTGAAGCTTTCTTT. The chain recombines TRBV2 with TRBJ1-1, with D tentatively TRBD1 (6 bases). The germline V and J ends were trimmed by 7 bases and 4 bases, with 25 bases remaining between them. The CDR3 is made up of 17 amino acids. The germline V gene encodes CDR1 SNHLY and CDR2 FYNNEI.

CDR3 in DNA: TGTGCCAGCTCACCGTCCTTAGGGGGGGACGAATCCCAAAGAAGTGGCTACACCTTC. This codes for CASSPSLGGDESQRSGYTF. The chain is built from TRBV18 and TRBJ1-2; D possibly corresponds to TRBD1 (6 bases). The length of the CDR3 is 19 residues. In germline, CDR1 is KGHSH, CDR2 LQKENI. Trimming stripped 3 bases from V and 7 bases from J, with 30 bases between.

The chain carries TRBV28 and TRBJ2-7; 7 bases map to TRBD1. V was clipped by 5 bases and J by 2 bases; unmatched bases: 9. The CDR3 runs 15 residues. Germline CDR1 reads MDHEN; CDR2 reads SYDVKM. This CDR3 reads CASSISTGIPYEQYF. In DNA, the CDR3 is TGTGCCAGCAGTATCTCGACAGGGATCCCCTACGAGCAGTACTTC.

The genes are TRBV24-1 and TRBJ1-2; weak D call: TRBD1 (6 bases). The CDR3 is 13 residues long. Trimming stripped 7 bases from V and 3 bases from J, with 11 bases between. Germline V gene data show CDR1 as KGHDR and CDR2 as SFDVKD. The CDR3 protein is CATSSRGDYGYTF. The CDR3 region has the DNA TGTGCCACCAGCTCCAGGGGTGACTATGGCTACACCTTC.

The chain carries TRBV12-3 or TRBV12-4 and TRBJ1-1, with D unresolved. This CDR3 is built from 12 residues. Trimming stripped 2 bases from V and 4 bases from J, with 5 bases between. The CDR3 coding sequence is TGTGCCAGCAGTTTACGGTTCACTGAAGCTTTCTTT. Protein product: CASSLRFTEAFF.

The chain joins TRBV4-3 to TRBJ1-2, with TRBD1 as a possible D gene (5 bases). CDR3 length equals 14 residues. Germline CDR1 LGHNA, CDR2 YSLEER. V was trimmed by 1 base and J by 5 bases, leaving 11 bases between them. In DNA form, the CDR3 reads TGCGCCAGCAGCCAAGTTCCAGGGCGGTATGGCTACACCTTC. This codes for CASSQVPGRYGYTF.

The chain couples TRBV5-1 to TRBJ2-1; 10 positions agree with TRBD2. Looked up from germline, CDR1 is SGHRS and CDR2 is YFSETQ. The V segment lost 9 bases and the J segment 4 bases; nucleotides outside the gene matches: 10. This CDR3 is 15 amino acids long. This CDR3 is CATSAGGIGYNEQFF. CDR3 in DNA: TGCGCCACATCAGCGGGAGGGATTGGGTACAATGAGCAGTTCTTC. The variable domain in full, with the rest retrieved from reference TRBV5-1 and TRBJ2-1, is KAGVTQTPRYLIKTRGQQVTLSCSPISGHRSVSWYQQTPGQGLQFLFEYFSETQRNKGNFPGRFSGRQFSNSRSEMNVSTLELGDSALYLCATSAGGIGYNEQFFGPGTRLTVL.

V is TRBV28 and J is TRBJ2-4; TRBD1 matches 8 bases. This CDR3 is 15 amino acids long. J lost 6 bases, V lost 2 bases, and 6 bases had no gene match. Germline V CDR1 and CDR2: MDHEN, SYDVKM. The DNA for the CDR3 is TGTGCCAGCAGTTTAAGGAGACAGGGGATAAACATTCAGTACTTC. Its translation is CASSLRRQGINIQYF. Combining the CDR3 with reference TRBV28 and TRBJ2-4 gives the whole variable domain DVKVTQSSRYLVKRTGEKVFLECVQDMDHENMFWYRQDPGLGLRLIYFSYDVKMKEKGDIPEGYSVSREKKERFSLILESASTNQTSMYLCASSLRRQGINIQYFGAGTRLSVL.

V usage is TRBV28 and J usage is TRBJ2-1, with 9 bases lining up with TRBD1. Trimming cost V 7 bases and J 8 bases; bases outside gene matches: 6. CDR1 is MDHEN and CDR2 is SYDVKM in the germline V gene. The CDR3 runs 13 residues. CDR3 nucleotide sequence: TGTGCCAGCACCACAGGGGGCAGGGATGAGCAGTTCTTC. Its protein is CASTTGGRDEQFF.

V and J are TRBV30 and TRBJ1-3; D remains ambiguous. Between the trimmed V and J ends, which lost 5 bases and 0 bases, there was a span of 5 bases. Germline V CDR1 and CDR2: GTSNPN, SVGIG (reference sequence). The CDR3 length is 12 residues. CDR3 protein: CAWAYSGNTIYF. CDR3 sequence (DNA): TGTGCCTGGGCCTACTCTGGAAACACCATATATTTT.

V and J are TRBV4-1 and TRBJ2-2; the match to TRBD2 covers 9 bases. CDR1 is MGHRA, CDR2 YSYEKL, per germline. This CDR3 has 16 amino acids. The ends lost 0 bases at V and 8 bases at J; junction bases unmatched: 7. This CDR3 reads CASSQDRGLAGGELFF. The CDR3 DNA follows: TGCGCCAGCAGCCAAGATCGAGGGCTAGCGGGAGGGGAGCTGTTTTTT.

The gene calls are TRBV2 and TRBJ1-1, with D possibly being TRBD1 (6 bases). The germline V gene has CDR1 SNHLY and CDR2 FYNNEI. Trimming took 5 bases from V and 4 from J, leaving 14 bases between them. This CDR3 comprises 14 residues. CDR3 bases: TGTGCCAGCAGTCGGACGAGGGGGTCCACTGAAGCTTTCTTT. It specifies CASSRTRGSTEAFF.